This passage covers 11 T cell receptor beta chains from one sample sequenced in a study of cytomegalovirus exposure and HLA in healthy donors. 13 Jbeta primers and 60 Vbeta primers were used for the PCR. Assay: immunoSEQ multiplex PCR; the TCRdb copy retains only in-frame clones and omits some. The sample records about 130,000 clones, 76% being singletons. Sequences were obtained from PBMCs. These receptors originate from a man aged 40-50 years in good health and CMV-seronegative.

This clone was picked up a small number of times. For the CDR3, the DNA is TGTGCGACCCAGGGGCGGGGGCGCATGAACACTGAAGCTTTCTTT. Residues: CATQGRGRMNTEAFF. The V call is TRBV6-1, the J call TRBJ1-1; a possible D gene is TRBD1 (6 bases). There are 15 residues in the CDR3. Germline V CDR1 and CDR2: MNHNS, SASEGT.

The chain's CDR3 is CASSSGTPGFPYEQYF. CDR3 coding DNA: TGTGCCAGCAGTTCTGGGACTCCTGGATTCCCCTACGAGCAGTACTTC. The chain employs TRBV6-5 and TRBJ2-7, with TRBD2 as a possible D gene (6 bases). V lost 4 bases, J lost 2 bases, and 18 bases lay in between. The CDR3 totals 16 residues. Germline V gene lookup returns CDR1 MNHEY and CDR2 SVGAGI.

This sequence joins TRBV4-2 and TRBJ2-1, with a possible D match to TRBD2 (5 bases). CDR1 and CDR2 from the germline V gene are LGHNA and YNFKEQ. Deletions cut 1 base from V and 4 bases from J, with 20 bases between. The CDR3 contains 18 residues. In DNA, the CDR3 is TGTGCCAGCAGCCAAGGAAGCCGACTACCTCTCGGGTACAATGAGCAGTTCTTC. It specifies CASSQGSRLPLGYNEQFF.

The chain uses TRBV6-6 and TRBJ2-7, with 11 positions matching TRBD1. V dropped 5 bases and J dropped 3; count of bases not matched to a gene: 9. The V gene's germline CDR1 is MNHNY and CDR2 SVGAGI (reference sequence). The length of the CDR3 is 16 residues. CDR3 region: CASSRPPGTGGYEQYF. The CDR3 region has the DNA TGTGCCAGCAGTCGACCACCCGGGACAGGGGGCTACGAGCAGTACTTC.

For this clone: The sample holds other DNA sequences that translate to the same CDR3. The CDR3 loop is CASRGTSGWNTGELFF. CDR3 bases: TGTGCCAGCAGGGGGACTAGCGGATGGAACACCGGGGAGCTGTTTTTT. The chain is built from TRBV2 and TRBJ2-2; 11 bases map to TRBD2. Germline loops: CDR1 SNHLY, CDR2 FYNNEI. This CDR3 comprises 16 residues. The V and J ends lost 6 bases and 1 base, in that order; junction bases with no gene match: 4.

The chain recombines TRBV27 with TRBJ2-6; D is uncertain. With 6 bases removed from V and 1 base from J, the gap between germline ends came to 10 bases. This CDR3 has 15 amino acids. Germline-derived CDR1 and CDR2 are MNHEY and SMNVEV (reference sequence). Here the CDR3 DNA reads TGTGCCAGCAGGCCCAGTAATTCTGGGGCCAACGTCCTGACTTTC. It encodes CASRPSNSGANVLTF.

This chain joins TRBV19 and TRBJ2-7; D perhaps matches TRBD1 (7 bases). The CDR3 is made up of 13 amino acids. V was cut by 10 bases and J by 5 bases, with 18 bases left in between. Per germline, CDR1 LNHDA and CDR2 SQIVND (reference sequence). CDR3 region: CATRRQGLDEQYF. In nucleotides, the CDR3 is TGTGCCACCAGGCGACAGGGACTCGACGAGCAGTACTTC.

This chain connects TRBV30 to TRBJ2-1; 7 nucleotides match TRBD2. This CDR3 region has 16 residues. CDR1 and CDR2 (germline): GTSNPN, SVGIG (reference sequence). Trimming took 2 bases from V and 0 from J; bases not matched to a gene: 7. For the CDR3, the DNA is TGTGCCTGGAGTTTGTCTAGCGGACCCTCCTACAATGAGCAGTTCTTC. It yields the protein CAWSLSSGPSYNEQFF. Filled out from reference TRBV30 and TRBJ2-1, the complete variable domain reads SQTIHQWPATLVQPVGSPLSLECTVEGTSNPNLYWYRQAAGRGLQLLFYSVGIGQISSEVPQNLSASRPQDRQFILSSKKLLLSDSGFYLCAWSLSSGPSYNEQFFGPGTRLTVL.

The rearrangement joins TRBV29-1 to TRBJ2-1; 10 nucleotides match TRBD1. Germline assignment: CDR1 SQVTM and CDR2 ANQGSEA. J gave up 7 bases and V 7 bases, and 13 bases lay outside the gene matches. This CDR3 is 15 amino acids long. In nucleotides, the CDR3 is TGCAGCGCTCGGCGAGGGACAGGGGTTAGTAATGAGCAGTTCTTC. It specifies CSARRGTGVSNEQFF.

The chain combines TRBV19 with TRBJ2-7; no firm D call. This CDR3 contains 17 residues. The germline V gene encodes CDR1 LNHDA and CDR2 SQIVND (reference sequence). The V end was cut by 0 bases, the J end by 1 base, with 16 bases between. The CDR3 is CASSIEVVSALSYEQYF. The CDR3 nucleotides read TGTGCCAGTAGTATAGAAGTGGTGAGCGCGCTGTCCTACGAGCAGTACTTC.

V gene TRBV27 combines with J gene TRBJ1-1; weak D call: TRBD1 (5 bases). The CDR3 spans 11 residues. The germline gives CDR1 MNHEY, CDR2 SMNVEV (reference sequence). The CDR3 nucleotides are TGTGACCCCACTCCCAGGGATGAAGCTTTCTTT. Translated, it gives CDPTPRDEAFF.